This T cell receptor (beta chain) comes out of a study of vaccination and CD4 T cells after COVID-19. Study summary: Blood was drawn a median around 71 days post second dose, range 14 to 241.

Cultured CD4+ T cell DNA was sequenced using the Oncomine TCR Beta short-read assay. TCRdb fed the PCR reads into MiXCR, producing one record per CDR3 protein. The table includes more than 9,500 distinct CDR3 sequences, under 50% detected once. Treatment given: roughly 10-day PBMC culture with coronavirus spike peptide pools or control peptides (ViraFEST assay). Remarks on this clonotype: Its antigen is unknown.

This sample comprised cultured CD4+ T cells from blood, obtained after SARS-CoV-2 vaccination. This clonotype originated in a human donor with COVID-19.

The CDR3 region is CASSLGLAAYEQYF. The CDR3 DNA sequence: TGTGCCAGCAGCTTGGGACTTGCGGCCTACGAGCAGTACTTC. The genes are TRBV11-3 and TRBJ2-7; possible D gene TRBD2, 6 bases. The CDR3 has 14 amino acids. Germline CDR1 SGHNT, CDR2 YENEEA. The V end lost 3 bases, the J end lost 2 bases, and 11 bases lay between the germline ends.